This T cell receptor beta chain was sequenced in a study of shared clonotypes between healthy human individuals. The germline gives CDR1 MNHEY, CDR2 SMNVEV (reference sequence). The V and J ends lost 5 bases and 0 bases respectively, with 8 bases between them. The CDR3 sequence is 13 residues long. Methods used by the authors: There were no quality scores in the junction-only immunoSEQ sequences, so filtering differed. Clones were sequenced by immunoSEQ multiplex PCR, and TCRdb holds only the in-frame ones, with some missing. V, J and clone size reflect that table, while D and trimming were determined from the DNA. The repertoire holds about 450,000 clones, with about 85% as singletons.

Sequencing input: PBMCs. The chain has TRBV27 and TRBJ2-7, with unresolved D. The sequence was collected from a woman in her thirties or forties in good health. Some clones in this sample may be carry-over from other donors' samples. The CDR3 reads CASSPLDSYEQYF. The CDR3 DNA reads TGTGCCAGCAGTCCTCTCGACTCCTACGAGCAGTACTTC.